Below, one T cell receptor beta chain is given with its context. This clone was seen only once. This clone's antigen is unknown. Base-call qualities are not available, and no considerably larger clone is one nucleotide away. This entry belongs to a study of OX40 agonist ivuxolimab in advanced cancers. Context from the whole study: Ivuxolimab was an agonistic, fully human IgG2 monoclonal antibody directed against OX40 (CD134), a costimulatory receptor. Intravenous ivuxolimab was administered to patients every 2 weeks at six dose levels: 0.01, 0.1, 0.3, 1.5, 3 and 10 mg/kg. Of the 50 to 55 patients in dose escalation, 19 had hepatocellular carcinoma, about 15 had melanoma, 9 had renal cell carcinoma and 9 had head and neck cancer. In the dose-escalation cohort, about four fifths of patients were male, and the mean age was 60 years with a range of 23 to 79. Prior anti-PD-1, anti-PD-L1 or anti-CTLA-4 therapy was permitted, and checkpoint inhibitors had been received by about two fifths of dose-escalation patients. Partial responses were achieved by three dose-escalation patients, of whom one had hepatocellular carcinoma and two had cutaneous melanoma. Peripheral TCRbeta sequencing was intended to test whether TCR sequence diversity was altered and clonal T-cell expansion was caused by ivuxolimab. The paper reports the monotherapy dose-escalation portion (N of about 50 patients) of the phase I ivuxolimab trial.

Genomic DNA was isolated from the sorted cells so that the TCRbeta CDR3 region could be sequenced. TCRbeta CDR3 regions were sequenced using the immunoSEQ Assay. The table was pulled from immuneACCESS by TCRdb, which kept in-frame rearrangements only. Such tables lose some clones; where checked, under half of the loss comes from unresolved V genes, and the rest has no known cause. The sample table contains over 55,000 clones; only one count was recorded for roughly 80% of them. Together, the top ten hold less than 2.5% of the sample. Patients with a history of autoimmune disease or receiving systemic immunosuppression were excluded from the trial. Peripheral blood for TCR sequencing was drawn from every dose cohort at baseline, at cycle 4 day 1 and at cycle 7 day 1. Samples came from an open-label, multicenter, first-in-human phase I dose-escalation trial of ivuxolimab. The trial enrolled adults with locally advanced or metastatic head and neck squamous cell, hepatocellular, melanoma or renal cell carcinoma. Before TCR sequencing, CD4+ and CD8+ T cells were separately sorted from peripheral blood.

V is cut by 7 bases and J by 5 bases, and the space between the germline ends is 17 bases. The CDR3 contains 14 residues, cysteine and phenylalanine counted. The CDR3 DNA has 42 bases and is translated from base 1. As encoded in the germline V gene, CDR1 is SGHTA while CDR2 is FQGNSA. Overall results and qualifications from the work: On average, CD8+ T cells showed more expanded clones than CD4+ T cells after ivuxolimab. Partial responders in the 0.1-3.0 mg/kg groups had among the lowest normalized peripheral clonal expansion, especially among CD8+ T cells. Low levels of normalized T-cell clonal expansion were also seen in some patients who did not respond. At doses from 0.1 to 3.0 mg/kg, clonal expansion was seen in both CD4+ and CD8+ blood T cells between baseline and week 6. The antigen specificity of the clonally expanded peripheral T cells was not determined.

The chain is assembled from TRBV7-2 and TRBJ1-2; the D region possibly corresponds to TRBD1 (5 bases align). This sequence was found in an adult with an advanced solid tumor such as melanoma, head and neck, liver or kidney cancer. The specimen comprised CD4+ or CD8+ T cells sorted from blood, sampled in a trial of the OX40 agonist ivuxolimab. At the DNA level, the sequence is TGTGCCAGCAATTTACAGGCTGCCGCGTATGGCTACACCTTC. This yields the protein CASNLQAAAYGYTF.